Each of the 19 T cell receptor beta chains below was sequenced from the same sample in a study of blood T cell repertoires in COVID-19. The data were produced by immunoSEQ multiplex PCR, yet TCRdb's version contains in-frame clones alone and is incomplete. This table holds over 130,000 clones, 80% to 85% found once. Specimen: peripheral blood. The receptor source for this set is a human donor in a cohort sampled during active COVID-19.

The rearrangement links TRBV6-5 to TRBJ2-1; D may be TRBD1 (5 bases). The CDR3 is made up of 13 amino acids. In germline, CDR1 is MNHEY, CDR2 SVGAGI. Trimming cost V 6 bases and J 2 bases, with 8 bases left between them. This chain's CDR3 is CASRQQAYNEQFF. Written as DNA, the CDR3 is TGTGCCAGCAGACAACAGGCCTACAATGAGCAGTTCTTC.

The V gene is TRBV10-3, the J gene TRBJ2-7; 7 bases agree with TRBD1. This CDR3 contains 18 residues. V lost 6 bases, J lost 3 bases, and 20 bases stayed unmatched. Per germline, CDR1 ENHRY and CDR2 SYGVKD. The CDR3 nucleotides read TGTGCCATCAGCAATCCCCGTGGACAGGCCGAAAACCTCTACGAGCAGTACTTC. This gives the protein CAISNPRGQAENLYEQYF.

The gene calls are TRBV27 and TRBJ2-7, with TRBD1 identical over 9 bases. This CDR3 region has 14 residues. V shed 5 bases and J 6 bases; nucleotides not matched to a gene: 8. Germline loops: CDR1 MNHEY, CDR2 SMNVEV (reference sequence). For the CDR3, the DNA is TGTGCCAGCAGTACTCGACAGACAGGGGGCGAGCAGTACTTC. This translates into CASSTRQTGGEQYF.

Concerning this clone itself: A much more abundant neighbour one base away suggests this may be a read error. The same CDR3 also results from other DNA sequences found in this sample. V usage is TRBV3-1 (or the pseudogene TRBV3-2) and J usage is TRBJ1-1, with D perhaps matching TRBD1 (6 bases). Germline assignment: CDR1 LGHDT and CDR2 YNNKEL (reference sequence). The CDR3 length is 14 residues. Trimming pared 6 bases from V and 7 bases from J, leaving 18 bases between. CDR3 coding DNA: TGTGCCAGCAGAGGAACGGGGGGCGCGGGTGAAGCTTTCTTT. As protein: CASRGTGGAGEAFF.

The genes are TRBV6-5 and TRBJ1-4; D possibly corresponds to TRBD1 (5 bases). The V end was cut by 6 bases, the J end by 7 bases, with 15 bases between. The CDR3 is 14 residues long. Germline V gene lookup returns CDR1 MNHEY and CDR2 SVGAGI. CDR3 DNA sequence: TGTGCCAGCAGCCCAAGGGGTTTGGTTGAAAAACTGTTTTTT. Its translation is CASSPRGLVEKLFF.

The chain joins TRBV28 to TRBJ1-3; D perhaps matches TRBD1 (6 bases). V was trimmed by 5 bases and J by 0 bases, leaving 17 bases between them. Looked up from germline, CDR1 is MDHEN and CDR2 is SYDVKM. The CDR3 has 17 residues. The CDR3 sequence is CASSPPGHLISGNTIYF. In DNA form, the CDR3 reads TGTGCCAGCAGTCCGCCGGGACACTTAATCTCTGGAAACACCATATATTTT. Filled out from reference TRBV28 and TRBJ1-3, the complete variable domain reads DVKVTQSSRYLVKRTGEKVFLECVQDMDHENMFWYRQDPGLGLRLIYFSYDVKMKEKGDIPEGYSVSREKKERFSLILESASTNQTSMYLCASSPPGHLISGNTIYFGEGSWLTVV.

The DNA for the CDR3 is TGTGCCAGCAGTCGGCAGGGGGCCGGCACCGGGGAGCTGTTTTTT. It codes for CASSRQGAGTGELFF. This chain links TRBV7-9 with TRBJ2-2; 8 nucleotides line up with TRBD1. This CDR3 is built from 15 residues. Per the germline V gene, CDR1 is SEHNR and CDR2 is FQNEAQ (reference sequence). V dropped 6 bases and J dropped 4; count of bases not matched to a gene: 7.

V gene TRBV6-5 combines with J gene TRBJ2-1; D gene uncertain. Looked up from germline, CDR1 is MNHEY and CDR2 is SVGAGI. This CDR3 has 11 amino acids. Trimming cost V 7 bases and J 8 bases, with 9 bases left between them. The CDR3 protein is CASTRLDEQFF. The DNA for the CDR3 is TGTGCCAGCACCAGGTTAGATGAGCAGTTCTTC.

DNA of the CDR3: TGTGCCAGCACCAATAGCGGGAGTACGGGGAATTCACCCCTCCACTTT. Translating gives CASTNSGSTGNSPLHF. The chain joins TRBV9 to TRBJ1-6; unclear D gene. In germline, CDR1 is SGDLS, CDR2 YYNGEE. V shed 6 bases and J shed 7 bases, with 20 bases lying between them. This CDR3 region has 16 residues.

The chain has TRBV19 and TRBJ1-4; D unresolved. This CDR3 spans 14 amino acids. V gave up 4 bases and J gave up 0 bases, with 6 bases separating them. CDR1 LNHDA and CDR2 SQIVND come from the germline V gene (reference sequence). The CDR3 reads CASSTVATNEKLFF. CDR3 coding DNA: TGTGCCAGTAGTACTGTTGCAACTAATGAAAAACTGTTTTTT.

This clone was seen a single time. The V call is TRBV10-3, the J call TRBJ1-3; D is uncertain. The V gene lost 4 bases and the J gene lost 0 bases, with 10 bases spanning the gap. Per germline, CDR1 ENHRY and CDR2 SYGVKD. CDR3 length: 15 amino acids. CDR3 nucleotides: TGTGCCATCAGTGGAGGACTGAGCTCTGGAAACACCATATATTTT. It codes for CAISGGLSSGNTIYF.

CDR3 bases: TGCGCCAGCAGTTCTGGGACAGAATATGAAAAACTGTTTTTT. This codes for CASSSGTEYEKLFF. The chain couples TRBV5-1 to TRBJ1-4, with TRBD1 identical over 7 bases. The germline CDR1 and CDR2 sequences are SGHRS and YFSETQ. Losses at the gene ends were 5 bases for V and 6 bases for J; bases not matched to a gene: 7. This CDR3 has 14 residues.

This chain links TRBV2 with TRBJ2-2; no clear D. There are 16 residues in the CDR3. The germline V gene has CDR1 SNHLY and CDR2 FYNNEI. V gave up 0 bases and J gave up 5 bases, with 13 bases separating them. For the CDR3, the DNA is TGTGCCAGCAGTGAAGCGAACTCCGTGCGGACCGGGGAGCTGTTTTTT. This encodes CASSEANSVRTGELFF.

The chain recombines TRBV29-1 with TRBJ2-7, with 7 nucleotides matching TRBD1. Germline V CDR1 and CDR2: SQVTM, ANQGSEA. With V trimmed by 7 bases and J by 1 base, 19 bases remained unmatched. The CDR3 is 17 residues long. The CDR3 loop is CSAEGLGQAQNSYEQYF. The CDR3 DNA reads TGCAGCGCTGAGGGGCTAGGACAGGCCCAAAATTCCTACGAGCAGTACTTC.

The chain employs TRBV28 and TRBJ2-1; TRBD1 agrees at 10 bases. Germline V lookup: CDR1 MDHEN, CDR2 SYDVKM. The length of the CDR3 is 15 residues. With 6 bases clipped from V and 7 bases from J, the junction kept 9 bases outside the gene matches. This CDR3 is CASSLDRGRRNEQFF. The CDR3 DNA sequence: TGTGCCAGCAGCCTCGACAGGGGGCGTCGAAATGAGCAGTTCTTC.

CDR3 protein: CASSVTPTGGYTF. The CDR3 coding sequence is TGTGCCAGCAGCGTAACCCCGACAGGGGGATACACCTTC. The genes are TRBV9 and TRBJ1-2, with 9 bases aligning to TRBD1. There are 13 residues in the CDR3. Germline values: CDR1 SGDLS, CDR2 YYNGEE. V lost 1 base, J lost 11 bases, and 6 bases stayed unmatched.

V is TRBV6-5 and J is TRBJ2-5, with 8 bases aligning to TRBD1. The CDR3 is 14 amino acids. The germline gives CDR1 MNHEY, CDR2 SVGAGI. V lost 6 bases to trimming and J lost 5 bases; unmatched junction nucleotides: 8. The CDR3 DNA sequence: TGTGCCAGCAGATCAGGGGGCGGGGTGGAGACCCAGTACTTC. Protein: CASRSGGGVETQYF.

The genes are TRBV10-3 and TRBJ2-1, with a tentative D call TRBD1 (5 bases). Trimming cost V 2 bases and J 2 bases, with 10 bases left between them. Per the germline V gene, CDR1 is ENHRY and CDR2 is SYGVKD. CDR3 size: 15 residues. The CDR3 region has the DNA TGTGCCATCAGTGAGGTCGCAGGGACCTACAATGAGCAGTTCTTC. Its protein is CAISEVAGTYNEQFF.

This chain joins TRBV5-1 and TRBJ2-6; 8 bases are shared with TRBD1. V shed 0 bases, J shed 2 bases, and the junction held 1 base outside the gene matches. The CDR3 has 16 amino acids. Per germline, CDR1 SGHRS and CDR2 YFSETQ. The CDR3 coding sequence is TGCGCCAGCAGCTTGGAGACAGGGGCTGGGGCCAACGTCCTGACTTTC. Translated, it gives CASSLETGAGANVLTF.